The clone carrying this T cell receptor beta chain was observed once. Trimming cost V 3 bases and J 2 bases; bases outside gene matches: 4. The CDR3 is 15 amino acids. The germline gives CDR1 MDHEN, CDR2 SYDVKM. This sample was included in a study of blood T cell repertoires in COVID-19. Overall study: Spain, Italy and the United States supplied samples that represented acute and convalescent COVID-19. T cells, B-cell-depleted T cells, or PBMCs supplied cDNA or gDNA.

How the authors handled the data: Estimation of nucleated cell counts relied on the amplification of reference gene primers. Data came from immunoSEQ multiplex PCR; TCRdb stores just in-frame clones and leaves some out. V and J calls and clone size follow that table, whereas D and trimming were derived from the DNA. This sample carries some 350,000 clones, roughly 89% of them seen once, and the ten largest clones take approximately 6.2%. The V gene is TRBV28, the J gene TRBJ2-7; 10 bases are shared with TRBD1. This TCR derives from a man between 18 and 29 years old with active or convalescent COVID-19. What was sequenced was peripheral blood. The CDR3, as DNA: TGTGCCAGCAGTTTTAGGGACAGGGGAACCTACGAGCAGTACTTC. Translated: CASSFRDRGTYEQYF.